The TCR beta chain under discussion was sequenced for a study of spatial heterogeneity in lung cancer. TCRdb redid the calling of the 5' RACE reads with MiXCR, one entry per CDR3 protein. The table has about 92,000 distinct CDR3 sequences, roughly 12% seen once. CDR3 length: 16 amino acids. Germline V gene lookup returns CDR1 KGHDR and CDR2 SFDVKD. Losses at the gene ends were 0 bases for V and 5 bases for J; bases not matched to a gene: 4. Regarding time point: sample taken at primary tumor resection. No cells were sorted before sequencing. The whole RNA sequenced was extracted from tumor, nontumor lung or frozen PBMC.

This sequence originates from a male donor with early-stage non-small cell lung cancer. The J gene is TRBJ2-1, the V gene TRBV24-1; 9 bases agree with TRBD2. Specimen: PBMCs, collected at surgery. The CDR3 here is CATSDLGGLADNEQFF. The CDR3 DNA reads TGTGCCACCAGTGATTTGGGGGGACTAGCAGACAATGAGCAGTTCTTC.